The next 9 T cell receptor beta chains were all read from a single sample in a study of cytomegalovirus exposure and HLA in healthy donors. The study ran its PCR with 60 Vbeta and 13 Jbeta primers. Using immunoSEQ multiplex PCR, the repertoire was profiled, and TCRdb retains in-frame clones only, with some absent. The table includes over 45,000 clones, approximately 80% detected once. Material for sequencing was PBMCs. These receptors were taken from a female donor in good health and CMV-seronegative.

The V gene is TRBV7-3, the J gene TRBJ1-2, with TRBD1 matching over 9 bases. The junction had 7 bases not matched to a gene; V was cut back by 5 bases and J by 3 bases. The germline V gene encodes CDR1 SGHTA and CDR2 FQGTGA. The CDR3 covers 15 residues. For the CDR3, the DNA is TGTGCCAGCAGCATTACAGGGGGCGCCGACTATGGCTACACCTTC. Translation: CASSITGGADYGYTF.

This rearrangement joins TRBV11-2 to TRBJ1-1; TRBD1 matches 7 bases. V trimming: 5 bases; J trimming: 2 bases; junction bases outside the gene matches: 5. This CDR3 is 14 amino acids long. Germline assignment: CDR1 SGHAT and CDR2 FQNNGV. The CDR3 loop reads CASSPGQPNTEAFF. For the CDR3, the DNA is TGTGCCAGCAGCCCGGGACAGCCAAACACTGAAGCTTTCTTT.

The J gene is TRBJ1-2, the V gene TRBV10-2; D is uncertain. The CDR3 is 13 amino acids. Deletions cut 5 bases from V and 5 bases from J, with 12 bases between. Germline CDR1 WSHSY, CDR2 SAAADI. CDR3 bases: TGCGCCAGCAGTAATTTTTACGGGTATGGCTACACCTTC. Residues: CASSNFYGYGYTF.

The chain recombines TRBV19 with TRBJ1-1; a weak D match, TRBD1 (5 bases). With 0 bases removed from V and 4 bases from J, the gap between germline ends came to 15 bases. Germline CDR1 LNHDA, CDR2 SQIVND (reference sequence). This CDR3 comprises 16 residues. The CDR3 reads CASSIDQREGRTEAFF. The CDR3 nucleotides are TGTGCCAGTAGTATAGATCAGCGGGAGGGACGCACTGAAGCTTTCTTT.

The V gene is TRBV7-9, the J gene TRBJ2-7; D is possibly TRBD2 (6 bases). The V gene lost 5 bases and the J gene lost 3 bases, with 17 bases spanning the gap. CDR1 and CDR2 (germline): SEHNR, FQNEAQ (reference sequence). The CDR3 consists of 15 residues. CDR3: CASSPSGPGNYEQYF. In DNA form, the CDR3 reads TGTGCCAGCAGCCCCAGCGGGCCAGGGAACTACGAGCAGTACTTC. The full variable domain, in which reference TRBV7-9 and TRBJ2-7 provide the parts outside the CDR3, is DTGVSQNPRHKITKRGQNVTFRCDPISEHNRLYWYRQTLGQGPEFLTYFQNEAQLEKSRLLSDRFSAERPKGSFSTLEIQRTEQGDSAMYLCASSPSGPGNYEQYFGPGTRLTVT.

The chain recombines TRBV6-6 with TRBJ2-1, with TRBD2 identical over 12 bases. Germline assignment: CDR1 MNHNY and CDR2 SVGAGI (reference sequence). Losses at the gene ends were 0 bases for V and 5 bases for J; bases not matched to a gene: 2. The CDR3 contains 16 residues. CDR3 sequence reads: CASSYSLAGGNNEQFF. The CDR3 DNA sequence: TGTGCCAGCAGTTACTCACTAGCGGGGGGCAACAATGAGCAGTTCTTC.

The rearrangement links TRBV2 to TRBJ2-3, with D maybe TRBD1 (6 bases). The germline gives CDR1 SNHLY, CDR2 FYNNEI. The CDR3 sequence is 15 residues long. Trimming shortened V by 6 bases and J by 0 bases, and 13 bases separated the two germline ends. CDR3 in DNA: TGTGCCAGCAGGGCTACAGGGATCAGCACAGATACGCAGTATTTT. Protein product: CASRATGISTDTQYF.

This chain connects TRBV9 to TRBJ2-7, with D hard to call. The ends were cut back, 0 bases at V and 5 bases at J, with 9 bases in the middle. The CDR3 is 13 amino acids. Per the germline V gene, CDR1 is SGDLS and CDR2 is YYNGEE. This chain's CDR3 is CASSVGTPDEQYF. CDR3 coding DNA: TGTGCCAGCAGCGTAGGTACACCCGACGAGCAGTACTTC.

This chain connects TRBV5-1 to TRBJ2-7, with 12 nucleotides matching TRBD1. The CDR3 has 16 amino acids. Germline V gene sequence: CDR1 SGHRS, CDR2 YFSETQ. The V gene end was trimmed by 1 base and the J gene end by 4 bases; junction bases not matched to a gene: 6. CDR3 region: CASSLTPGQGAYEQYF. In nucleotides, the CDR3 is TGCGCCAGCAGCTTGACCCCGGGACAGGGGGCTTACGAGCAGTACTTC.